The 4 T cell receptor beta chains presented below share a single source sample, sequenced in a study of PD-1 blockade in mismatch repair-deficient tumors. The method was immunoSEQ multiplex PCR; TCRdb's version includes in-frame clones alone and lacks a portion of them. The table lists roughly 45,000 clones, more than 65% of them singletons. The sequences come from PBMCs, collected before pembrolizumab treatment. Source of these receptors: an adult with mismatch repair-deficient cancer.

The CDR3 protein is CASSQDSGTSGTYEQYF. The DNA for the CDR3 is TGCGCCAGCAGCCAAGATTCGGGGACTAGCGGGACCTACGAGCAGTACTTC. The chain is built from TRBV4-3 and TRBJ2-7, with 13 bases lining up with TRBD2. The trim removed 0 bases at V and 2 bases at J, leaving 4 bases unmatched. This CDR3 has 17 residues. The V gene's germline CDR1 is LGHNA and CDR2 YSLEER.

The chain employs TRBV11-1 and TRBJ2-7; the D gene is possibly TRBD2 (6 bases). Germline V gene data show CDR1 as SGHAT and CDR2 as FQDESV (reference sequence). The CDR3 is 15 residues long. The V and J ends lost 0 bases and 2 bases respectively, with 11 bases between them. The DNA of the CDR3 is TGTGCCAGCAGCTTAGCCCCGGGAGAAACCTACGAGCAGTACTTC. Protein sequence: CASSLAPGETYEQYF.

V usage is TRBV6-1 and J usage is TRBJ1-5; possible D gene TRBD1, 6 bases. V lost 7 bases and J lost 6, with 16 bases in between. CDR3 length: 14 amino acids. Germline V gives CDR1 MNHNS, CDR2 SASEGT. CDR3 sequence reads: CASIPQGRGQPQHF. Here the CDR3 DNA reads TGTGCCAGCATCCCACAGGGAAGGGGTCAGCCCCAGCATTTT.

This rearrangement joins TRBV7-9 to TRBJ2-5; 10 bases line up with TRBD2. The V gene end was trimmed by 1 base and the J gene end by 5 bases; junction bases not matched to a gene: 10. The CDR3 runs 17 residues. CDR1 SEHNR and CDR2 FQNEAQ come from the germline V gene (reference sequence). CDR3 protein: CASSLVSIAGGGETQYF. DNA for the CDR3: TGTGCCAGCAGCTTAGTATCTATAGCGGGAGGAGGGGAGACCCAGTACTTC.